The 15 T cell receptor beta chains in this list originate from one sample, sequenced in a study of human T cells and chemical hapten exposure. Time point indicated: patch test 1, 2 weeks after DPC sensitization. The treatment: therapeutic diphenylcyclopropenone sensitization with weekly scalp DPC. In TCRdb, the RACE reads were re-called with MiXCR into one record per CDR3 protein. The table has about 120,000 distinct CDR3 sequences, 12% to 15% seen once; the top ten hold about 0.85%. Here the sequenced sample was whole blood, taken in connection with sensitization to the hapten diphenylcyclopropenone (DPC). The source is a man aged 18-30 years with alopecia areata. Some clones in this sample may be carry-over from other donors' samples.

This clonotype was counted a few times. This chain connects TRBV28 to TRBJ1-1; possible D gene TRBD1, 5 bases. This CDR3 is 16 amino acids long. The germline V gene has CDR1 MDHEN and CDR2 SYDVKM. With 2 bases removed from V and 6 bases from J, the gap between germline ends came to 19 bases. The CDR3 DNA follows: TGTGCCAGCAGTTTACCCCCGGGACCGTTAAGGGCTGAAGCTTTCTTT. Its translation: CASSLPPGPLRAEAFF.

V is TRBV3-1 and J is TRBJ1-1; D unresolved. CDR1 is LGHDT, CDR2 YNNKEL, per germline (reference sequence). Trimming shortened V by 1 base and J by 5 bases, and 5 bases separated the two germline ends. The CDR3 contains 12 residues. CDR3 bases: TGTGCCAGCAGCCAAGCGGCGACTGAAGCTTTCTTT. As protein: CASSQAATEAFF.

This clonotype was observed a few times. J is TRBJ1-1 and V is TRBV25-1; D uncertain. V was pared by 2 bases and J by 6 bases, with 10 bases between. Germline assignment: CDR1 MGHDK and CDR2 SYGVNS. The CDR3 runs to 13 residues. DNA of the CDR3: TGTGCCAGCAGTGAAATGGGCGCGGCTGAAGCTTTCTTT. Its protein is CASSEMGAAEAFF.

The chain is built from TRBV28 and TRBJ1-1, with unresolved D. The CDR3 is made up of 12 amino acids. Germline values: CDR1 MDHEN, CDR2 SYDVKM. V dropped 2 bases and J dropped 11 bases, with 12 bases sitting between them. The CDR3 reads CASSLRGRVAFF. The DNA for the CDR3 is TGTGCCAGCAGTTTAAGAGGGAGGGTGGCTTTCTTT.

This clonotype occurred many times. This chain joins TRBV6-2 or TRBV6-3 and TRBJ2-6; unclear D gene. In germline, CDR1 is MNHEY, CDR2 SVGEGT. V was clipped by 6 bases and J by 2 bases, with 11 bases between them. The CDR3 totals 15 residues. CDR3 nucleotides: TGTGCCAGCAGAAGAGGCGAGGCTGGGGCCAACGTCCTGACTTTC. It codes for CASRRGEAGANVLTF.

The chain combines TRBV7-9 with TRBJ2-3, with 7 bases lining up with TRBD2. V dropped 5 bases and J dropped 4; count of bases not matched to a gene: 6. This CDR3 is built from 14 residues. Germline V gene data show CDR1 as SEHNR and CDR2 as FQNEAQ (reference sequence). This CDR3 is CASSPREDPDTQYF. Here the CDR3 DNA reads TGTGCCAGCAGCCCTCGGGAGGACCCAGATACGCAGTATTTT.

This clonotype was observed a handful of times. This chain links TRBV12-3 or TRBV12-4 with TRBJ1-1, with D possibly being TRBD1 (6 bases). V dropped 7 bases and J dropped 2 bases, with 11 bases sitting between them. The CDR3 runs to 13 residues. This chain's CDR3 is CASIRTANTEAFF. The CDR3 coding sequence is TGTGCCAGCATTAGGACAGCCAACACTGAAGCTTTCTTT.

Only a few counts were recorded for this clonotype. The rearrangement links TRBV12-3 or TRBV12-4 to TRBJ1-4, with D unclear. V was shortened by 11 bases and J by 0 bases, with 4 bases between the two germline ends. The CDR3 extends over 11 amino acids. For the CDR3, the DNA is TGTGCCTCTGCAACTAATGAAAAACTGTTTTTT. This translates into CASATNEKLFF.

The V and J genes are TRBV9 and TRBJ2-7; TRBD1 aligns across 7 bases. The CDR3 totals 14 residues. CDR1 and CDR2 from the germline V gene are SGDLS and YYNGEE. The trim removed 4 bases at V and 3 bases at J, leaving 7 bases unmatched. DNA of the CDR3: TGTGCCAGCAGCACTTTCCGGGACAGCTACGAGCAGTACTTC. It translates to CASSTFRDSYEQYF.

In its sample, this clonotype was seen a few times. The chain recombines TRBV7-8 with TRBJ2-3, with D uncertain. V was pared by 5 bases and J by 1 base, with 7 bases between. Germline V CDR1 and CDR2: SGHVS, FQNEAQ. The CDR3 is 13 residues long. For the CDR3, the DNA is TGTGCCAGCAGCCGAGCAGGCACAGATACGCAGTATTTT. As protein: CASSRAGTDTQYF.

There are a few counts of this clonotype. The chain employs TRBV7-3 and TRBJ1-1; D gene uncertain. Trimming cost V 4 bases and J 0 bases, with 15 bases left between them. The CDR3 sequence is 16 residues long. Germline V CDR1 and CDR2: SGHTA, FQGTGA. CDR3 sequence (DNA): TGTGCCAGCAGCTCCCGGACTGGACTATTGAACACTGAAGCTTTCTTT. Protein product: CASSSRTGLLNTEAFF.

This clonotype was found many times. This chain links TRBV19 with TRBJ1-2; tentatively, D is TRBD1 (5 bases). Germline V gene data show CDR1 as LNHDA and CDR2 as SQIVND (reference sequence). Between the trimmed V and J ends, which lost 3 bases and 0 bases, there was a span of 8 bases. The CDR3 extends over 14 amino acids. CDR3 nucleotide sequence: TGTGCCAGTAGTATCGGGGACCCTAACTATGGCTACACCTTC. Translation gives CASSIGDPNYGYTF. Drawing the rest from reference TRBV19 and TRBJ1-2, the complete variable domain is DGGITQSPKYLFRKEGQNVTLSCEQNLNHDAMYWYRQDPGQGLRLIYYSQIVNDFQKGDIAEGYSVSREKKESFPLTVTSAQKNPTAFYLCASSIGDPNYGYTFGSGTRLTVV.

The chain uses TRBV6-1 and TRBJ2-4; D possibly matches TRBD1 or TRBD2 (5 bases each). CDR1 is MNHNS, CDR2 SASEGT, per germline. The CDR3 is 17 residues long. The V gene lost 8 bases and the J gene lost 0 bases, with 20 bases spanning the gap. The CDR3 DNA follows: TGTGCCAGCCCAGCTTTGTCAGAGGGGATAGCCAAAAACATTCAGTACTTC. This encodes CASPALSEGIAKNIQYF.

This clonotype was counted only a few times. The chain is built from TRBV6-1 and TRBJ2-7; no definite D call. Trimming stripped 4 bases from V and 2 bases from J, with 9 bases between. The CDR3 spans 13 residues. Germline V gene lookup returns CDR1 MNHNS and CDR2 SASEGT. CDR3 loop: CASSVALTYEQYV. CDR3 coding DNA: TGTGCCAGCAGTGTGGCCCTAACCTACGAGCAGTACGTC.

The V call is TRBV29-1, the J call TRBJ2-2; perhaps TRBD2 as D (6 bases). V lost 5 bases and J lost 4, with 14 bases in between. This CDR3 is 14 amino acids long. CDR1 is SQVTM, CDR2 ANQGSEA, per germline. CDR3 amino acids: CSVYGGESTGELFF. CDR3 coding DNA: TGCAGCGTTTACGGAGGGGAAAGCACCGGGGAGCTGTTTTTT.